This T cell receptor (beta chain) stems from a study of blood T cell repertoires in COVID-19. Across the study: Samples of COVID-19 (acute and convalescent) were obtained from the United States, Italy and Spain. PBMCs, B-cell-depleted T cells, or T cells provided the cDNA or gDNA that made up the material.

Germline CDR1 reads MNHEY; CDR2 reads SVGEGT. The CDR3 runs 16 residues. V was pared by 6 bases and J by 0 bases, with 15 bases between. This clone was detected only a few times. Methods used by the authors: Reference gene primer amplification yielded estimated nucleated cell counts. Sequenced by immunoSEQ multiplex PCR; TCRdb stores in-frame clones only, minus some. D and trimming come from the DNA, and the V and J calls and clone size come from that table. The data show roughly 100,000 clones, almost 85% seen once. Sequences were obtained from peripheral blood. The chain is built from TRBV6-2 or TRBV6-3 and TRBJ1-5, with D possibly being TRBD1 (5 bases). The TCR sequence derives from a man in his forties or fifties with active or convalescent COVID-19. CDR3 nucleotides: TGTGCCAGCAGCCAACCGCAGGGTGCTAGCAATCAGCCCCAGCATTTT. Its protein is CASSQPQGASNQPQHF.